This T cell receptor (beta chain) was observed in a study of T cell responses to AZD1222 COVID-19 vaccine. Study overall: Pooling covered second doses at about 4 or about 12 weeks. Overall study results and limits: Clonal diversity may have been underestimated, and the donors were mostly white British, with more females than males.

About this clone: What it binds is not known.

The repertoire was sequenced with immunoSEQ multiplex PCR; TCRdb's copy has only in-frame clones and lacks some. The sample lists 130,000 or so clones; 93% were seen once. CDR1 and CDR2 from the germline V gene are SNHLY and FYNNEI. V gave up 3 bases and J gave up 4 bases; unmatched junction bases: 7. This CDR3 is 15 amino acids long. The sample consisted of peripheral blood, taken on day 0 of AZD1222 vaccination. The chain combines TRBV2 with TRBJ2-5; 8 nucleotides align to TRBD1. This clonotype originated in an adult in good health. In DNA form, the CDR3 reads TGTGCCAGCAGTGAGTGGACAGGGTGGTTAGAGACCCAGTACTTC. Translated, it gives CASSEWTGWLETQYF.